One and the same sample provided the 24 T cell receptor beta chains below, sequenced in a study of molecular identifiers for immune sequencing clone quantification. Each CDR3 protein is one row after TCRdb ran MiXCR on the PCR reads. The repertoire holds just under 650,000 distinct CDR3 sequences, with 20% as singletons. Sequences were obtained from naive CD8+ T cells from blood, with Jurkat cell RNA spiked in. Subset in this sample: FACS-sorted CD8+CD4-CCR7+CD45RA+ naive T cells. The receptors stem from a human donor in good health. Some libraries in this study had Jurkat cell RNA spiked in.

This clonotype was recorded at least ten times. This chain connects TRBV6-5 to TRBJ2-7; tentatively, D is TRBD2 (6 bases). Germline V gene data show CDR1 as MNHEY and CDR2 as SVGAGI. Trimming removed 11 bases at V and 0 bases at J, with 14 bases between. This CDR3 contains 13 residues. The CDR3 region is CAVRDSYSYEQYF. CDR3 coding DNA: TGTGCCGTCAGGGACTCCTACTCCTACGAGCAGTACTTC.

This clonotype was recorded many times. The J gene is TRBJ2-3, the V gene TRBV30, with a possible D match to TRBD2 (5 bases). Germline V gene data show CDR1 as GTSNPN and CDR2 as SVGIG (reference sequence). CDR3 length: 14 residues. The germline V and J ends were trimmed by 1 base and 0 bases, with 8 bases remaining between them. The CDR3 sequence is CAWSDGGSTDTQYF. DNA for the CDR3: TGTGCCTGGAGTGATGGCGGGAGCACAGATACGCAGTATTTT.

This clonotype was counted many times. Here the CDR3 DNA reads TGTGCCAGCAGTTACGTACAGGGGGGCTACGAGCAGTACTTC. It is translated as CASSYVQGGYEQYF. The V and J genes are TRBV6-5 and TRBJ2-7, with 8 bases matching TRBD1. The CDR3 spans 14 residues. J gave up 3 bases and V 2 bases, and 3 bases lay outside the gene matches. The germline CDR1 and CDR2 sequences are MNHEY and SVGAGI.

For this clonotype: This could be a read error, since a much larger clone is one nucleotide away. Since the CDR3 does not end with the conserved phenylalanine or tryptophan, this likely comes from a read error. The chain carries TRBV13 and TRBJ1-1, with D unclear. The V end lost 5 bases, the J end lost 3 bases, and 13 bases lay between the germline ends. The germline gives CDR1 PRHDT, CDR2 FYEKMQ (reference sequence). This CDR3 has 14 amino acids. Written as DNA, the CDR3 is TGTGCCAGCAGCAAGCGGGAGGACGACACTGAAGCTTTCTCT. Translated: CASSKREDDTEAFS.

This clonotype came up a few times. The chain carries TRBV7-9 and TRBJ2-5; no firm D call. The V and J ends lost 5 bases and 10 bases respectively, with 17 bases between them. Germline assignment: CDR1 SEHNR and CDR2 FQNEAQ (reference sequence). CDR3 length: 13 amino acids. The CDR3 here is CASSPRLEQDQYF. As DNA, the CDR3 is TGTGCCAGCAGCCCCCGGTTGGAGCAGGACCAGTACTTC.

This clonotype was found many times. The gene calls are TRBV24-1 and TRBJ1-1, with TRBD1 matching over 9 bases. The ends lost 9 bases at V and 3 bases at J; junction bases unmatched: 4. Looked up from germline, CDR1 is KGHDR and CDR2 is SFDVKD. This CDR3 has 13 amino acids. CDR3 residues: CATEQGAHTEAFF. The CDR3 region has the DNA TGTGCCACCGAACAGGGGGCGCACACTGAAGCTTTCTTT.

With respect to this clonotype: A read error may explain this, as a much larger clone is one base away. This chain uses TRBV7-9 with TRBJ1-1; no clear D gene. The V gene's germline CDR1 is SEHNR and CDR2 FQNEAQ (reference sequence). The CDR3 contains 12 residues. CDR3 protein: CASSLAGSAALF. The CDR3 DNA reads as TGTGCCAGCAGCTTAGCAGGCTCGGCAGCTCTCTTT. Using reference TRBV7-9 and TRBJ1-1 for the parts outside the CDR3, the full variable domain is DTGVSQNPRHKITKRGQNVTFRCDPISEHNRLYWYRQTLGQGPEFLTYFQNEAQLEKSRLLSDRFSAERPKGSFSTLEIQRTEQGDSAMYLCASSLAGSAALFGQGTRLTVV.

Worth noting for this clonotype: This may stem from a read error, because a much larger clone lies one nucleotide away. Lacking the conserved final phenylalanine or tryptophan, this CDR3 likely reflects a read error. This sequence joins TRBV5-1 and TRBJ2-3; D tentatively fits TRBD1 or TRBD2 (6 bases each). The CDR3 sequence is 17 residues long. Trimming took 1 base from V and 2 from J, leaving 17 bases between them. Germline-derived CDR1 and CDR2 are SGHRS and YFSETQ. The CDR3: CASSLSPGDFNTDTQYL. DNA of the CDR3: TGCGCCAGCAGCTTGTCCCCAGGGGACTTTAACACAGATACGCAGTATCTT.

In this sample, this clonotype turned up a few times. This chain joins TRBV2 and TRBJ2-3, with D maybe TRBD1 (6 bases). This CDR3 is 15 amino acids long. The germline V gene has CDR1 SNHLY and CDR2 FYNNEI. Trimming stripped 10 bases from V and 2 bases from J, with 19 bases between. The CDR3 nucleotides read TGTGCCACCGCGCCTATAGGGGGATCCACAGATACGCAGTATTTT. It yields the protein CATAPIGGSTDTQYF.

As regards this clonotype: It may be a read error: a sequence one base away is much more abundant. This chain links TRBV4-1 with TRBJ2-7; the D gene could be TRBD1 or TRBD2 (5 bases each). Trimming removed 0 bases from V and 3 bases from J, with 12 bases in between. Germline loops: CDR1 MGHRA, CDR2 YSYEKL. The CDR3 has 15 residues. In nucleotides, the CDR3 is TGCGCCAGCAGCCAAGATGGGACGGCCGACTACGAGCAGTACTTC. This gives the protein CASSQDGTADYEQYF.

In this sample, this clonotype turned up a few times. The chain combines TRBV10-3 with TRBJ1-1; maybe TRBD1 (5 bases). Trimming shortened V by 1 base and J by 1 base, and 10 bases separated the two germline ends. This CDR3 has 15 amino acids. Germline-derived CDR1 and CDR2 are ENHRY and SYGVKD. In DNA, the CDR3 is TGTGCCATCAGTGAGTGGGGCGCCGGGAACACTGAAGCTTTCTTT. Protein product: CAISEWGAGNTEAFF.

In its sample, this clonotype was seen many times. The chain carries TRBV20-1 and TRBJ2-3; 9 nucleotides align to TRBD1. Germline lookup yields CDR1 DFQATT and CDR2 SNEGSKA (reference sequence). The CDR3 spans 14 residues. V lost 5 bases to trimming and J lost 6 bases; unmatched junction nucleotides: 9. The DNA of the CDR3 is TGCAGTGCTTCCGTACAGGGGGCTGTGGATACGCAGTATTTT. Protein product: CSASVQGAVDTQYF.

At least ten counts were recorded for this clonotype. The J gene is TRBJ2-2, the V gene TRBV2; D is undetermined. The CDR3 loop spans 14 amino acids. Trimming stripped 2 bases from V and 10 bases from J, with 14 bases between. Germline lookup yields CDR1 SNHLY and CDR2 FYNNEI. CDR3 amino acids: CASSELLDLEELFF. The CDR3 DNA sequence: TGTGCCAGCAGTGAATTGCTAGATCTAGAGGAGCTGTTTTTT.

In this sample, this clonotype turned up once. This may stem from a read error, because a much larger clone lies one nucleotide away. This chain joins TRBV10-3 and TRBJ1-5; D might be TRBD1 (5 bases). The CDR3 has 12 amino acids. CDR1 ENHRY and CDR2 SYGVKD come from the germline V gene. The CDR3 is CAISEGRDPQRF. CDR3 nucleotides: TGTGCCATCAGTGAGGGCAGGGATCCCCAGCGTTTT.

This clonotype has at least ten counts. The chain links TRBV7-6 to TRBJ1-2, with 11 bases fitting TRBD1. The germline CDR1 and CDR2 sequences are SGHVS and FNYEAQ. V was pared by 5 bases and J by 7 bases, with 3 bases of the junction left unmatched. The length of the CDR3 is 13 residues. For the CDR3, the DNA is TGTGCCAGCAGCGGGGGACAGGGGGGTGGCTACACCTTC. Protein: CASSGGQGGGYTF.

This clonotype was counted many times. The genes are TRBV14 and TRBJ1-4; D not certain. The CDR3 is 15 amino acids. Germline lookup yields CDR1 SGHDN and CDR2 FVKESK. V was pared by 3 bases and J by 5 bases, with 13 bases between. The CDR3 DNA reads TGTGCCAGCAGCCACGAGGTGACGGTAAATGAAAAACTGTTTTTT. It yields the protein CASSHEVTVNEKLFF. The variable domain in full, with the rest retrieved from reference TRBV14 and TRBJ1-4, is EAGVTQFPSHSVIEKGQTVTLRCDPISGHDNLYWYRRVMGKEIKFLLHFVKESKQDESGMPNNRFLAERTGGTYSTLKVQPAELEDSGVYFCASSHEVTVNEKLFFGSGTQLSVL.

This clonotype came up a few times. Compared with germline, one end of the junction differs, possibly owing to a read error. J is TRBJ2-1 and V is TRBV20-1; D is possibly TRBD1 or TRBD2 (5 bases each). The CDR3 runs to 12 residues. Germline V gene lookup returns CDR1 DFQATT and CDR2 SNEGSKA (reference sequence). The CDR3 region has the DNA TGTTTGACGCCGGGACCCTACAATGAGCAGTTCTTC. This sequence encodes CLTPGPYNEQFF.

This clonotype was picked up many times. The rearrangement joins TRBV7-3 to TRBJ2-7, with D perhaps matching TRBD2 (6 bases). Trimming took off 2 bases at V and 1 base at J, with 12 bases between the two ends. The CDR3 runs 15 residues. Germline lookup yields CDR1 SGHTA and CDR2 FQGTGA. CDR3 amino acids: CASSLFVGSSYEQYF. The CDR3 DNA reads TGTGCCAGCAGCTTATTTGTCGGGAGTTCCTACGAGCAGTACTTC.

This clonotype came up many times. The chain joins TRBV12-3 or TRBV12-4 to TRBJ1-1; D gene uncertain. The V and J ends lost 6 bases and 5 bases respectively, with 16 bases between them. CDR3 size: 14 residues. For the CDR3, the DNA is TGTGCCAGCAGCCCCCTGGTACCTAGGACTGAAGCTTTCTTT. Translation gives CASSPLVPRTEAFF.

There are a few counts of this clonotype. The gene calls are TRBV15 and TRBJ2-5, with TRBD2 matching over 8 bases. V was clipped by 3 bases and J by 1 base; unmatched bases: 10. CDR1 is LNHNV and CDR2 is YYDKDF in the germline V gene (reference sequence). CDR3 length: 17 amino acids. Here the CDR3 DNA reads TGTGCCACCAGCAGGTCCTTGCGGGGGGCCGCCCAAGAGACCCAGTACTTC. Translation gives CATSRSLRGAAQETQYF.

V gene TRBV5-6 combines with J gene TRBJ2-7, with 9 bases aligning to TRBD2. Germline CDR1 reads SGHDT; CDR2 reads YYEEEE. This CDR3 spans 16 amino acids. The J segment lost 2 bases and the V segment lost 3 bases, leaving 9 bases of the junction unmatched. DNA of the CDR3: TGTGCCAGCAGCTCCCCGTTGACTAGCGGCACCTACGAGCAGTACTTC. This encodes CASSSPLTSGTYEQYF. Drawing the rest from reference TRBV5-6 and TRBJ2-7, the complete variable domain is DAGVTQSPTHLIKTRGQQVTLRCSPKSGHDTVSWYQQALGQGPQFIFQYYEEEERQRGNFPDRFSGHQFPNYSSELNVNALLLGDSALYLCASSSPLTSGTYEQYFGPGTRLTVT.

CDR3 sequence: CASSGLYCGYTF. The CDR3 DNA follows: TGTGCCAGCAGCGGACTATACTGTGGCTACACCTTC. This chain connects TRBV9 to TRBJ1-2, with D hard to call. Trimming pared 3 bases from V and 7 bases from J, leaving 10 bases between. Germline V gene sequence: CDR1 SGDLS, CDR2 YYNGEE. This CDR3 is built from 12 residues.

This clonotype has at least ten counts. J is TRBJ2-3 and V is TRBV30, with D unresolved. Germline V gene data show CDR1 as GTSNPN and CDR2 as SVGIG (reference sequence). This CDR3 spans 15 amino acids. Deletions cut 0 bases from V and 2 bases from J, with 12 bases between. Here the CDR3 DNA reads TGTGCCTGGAGTGTACTCCCGGTCGTCACAGATACGCAGTATTTT. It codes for CAWSVLPVVTDTQYF.

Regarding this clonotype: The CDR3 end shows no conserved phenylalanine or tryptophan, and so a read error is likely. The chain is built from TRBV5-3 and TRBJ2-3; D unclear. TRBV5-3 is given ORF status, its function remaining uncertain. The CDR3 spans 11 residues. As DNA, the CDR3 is TGTGCCAGCAGCTTGCTGGATACGCAGTATTCT. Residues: CASSLLDTQYS.